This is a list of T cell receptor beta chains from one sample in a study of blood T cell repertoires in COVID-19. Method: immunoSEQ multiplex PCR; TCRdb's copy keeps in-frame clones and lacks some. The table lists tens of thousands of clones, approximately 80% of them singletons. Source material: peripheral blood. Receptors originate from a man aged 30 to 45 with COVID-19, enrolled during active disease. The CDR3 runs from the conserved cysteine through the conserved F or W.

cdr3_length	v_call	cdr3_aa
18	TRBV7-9	CASSLGTGGVGESDTQYF
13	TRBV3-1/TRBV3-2	CASSQDGVETQYF
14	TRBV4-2	CASSQATANEKLFF
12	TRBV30	CALRTGNTEAFF
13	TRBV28	CASQGVGWAEAFF
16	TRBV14	CASSQDTGGAADTQYF
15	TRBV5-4	CASSLGGPSGNTIYF
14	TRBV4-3	CASSQGGGTDTQYF
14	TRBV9	CASSVQGADEKLFF
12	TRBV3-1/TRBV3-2	CASSQGGGEAFF
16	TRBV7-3	CASSLTSGSVLNEQFF
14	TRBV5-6	CASSAQGPNYGYTF
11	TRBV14	CASSLGQFYTF
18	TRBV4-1	CASSQAVPGTGSGNTIYF
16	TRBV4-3	CASSQDNNRWLNGYTF
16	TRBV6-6	CASSYSGAGGALEQFF
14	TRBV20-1	CSASTVTGLNEQYF
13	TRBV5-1	CASSLDMNTEAFF
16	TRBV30	CAWSEPGLAGGEEQFF
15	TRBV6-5	CASRPSRVRAHEQYF
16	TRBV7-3	CASSLPSDRGSYEQYF
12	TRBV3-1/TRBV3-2	CASSQQRDTQYF
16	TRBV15	CATSRETGTTANEQFF
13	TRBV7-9	CASSLSTGGEQYF
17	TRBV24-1	CATSDPSSGGAYNEQFF
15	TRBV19	CASSPPGVNLREQYF
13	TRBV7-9	CASSLGGAGELFF
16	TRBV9	CASSEGRDSGANVLTF
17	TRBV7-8	CASSNVIGQGETDTQYF
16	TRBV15	CATSRDQRDSNQPQHF
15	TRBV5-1	CASSLISGGYYEQYF
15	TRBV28	CASSLGGNANTEAFF
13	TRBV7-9	CASSPVSFNTIYF